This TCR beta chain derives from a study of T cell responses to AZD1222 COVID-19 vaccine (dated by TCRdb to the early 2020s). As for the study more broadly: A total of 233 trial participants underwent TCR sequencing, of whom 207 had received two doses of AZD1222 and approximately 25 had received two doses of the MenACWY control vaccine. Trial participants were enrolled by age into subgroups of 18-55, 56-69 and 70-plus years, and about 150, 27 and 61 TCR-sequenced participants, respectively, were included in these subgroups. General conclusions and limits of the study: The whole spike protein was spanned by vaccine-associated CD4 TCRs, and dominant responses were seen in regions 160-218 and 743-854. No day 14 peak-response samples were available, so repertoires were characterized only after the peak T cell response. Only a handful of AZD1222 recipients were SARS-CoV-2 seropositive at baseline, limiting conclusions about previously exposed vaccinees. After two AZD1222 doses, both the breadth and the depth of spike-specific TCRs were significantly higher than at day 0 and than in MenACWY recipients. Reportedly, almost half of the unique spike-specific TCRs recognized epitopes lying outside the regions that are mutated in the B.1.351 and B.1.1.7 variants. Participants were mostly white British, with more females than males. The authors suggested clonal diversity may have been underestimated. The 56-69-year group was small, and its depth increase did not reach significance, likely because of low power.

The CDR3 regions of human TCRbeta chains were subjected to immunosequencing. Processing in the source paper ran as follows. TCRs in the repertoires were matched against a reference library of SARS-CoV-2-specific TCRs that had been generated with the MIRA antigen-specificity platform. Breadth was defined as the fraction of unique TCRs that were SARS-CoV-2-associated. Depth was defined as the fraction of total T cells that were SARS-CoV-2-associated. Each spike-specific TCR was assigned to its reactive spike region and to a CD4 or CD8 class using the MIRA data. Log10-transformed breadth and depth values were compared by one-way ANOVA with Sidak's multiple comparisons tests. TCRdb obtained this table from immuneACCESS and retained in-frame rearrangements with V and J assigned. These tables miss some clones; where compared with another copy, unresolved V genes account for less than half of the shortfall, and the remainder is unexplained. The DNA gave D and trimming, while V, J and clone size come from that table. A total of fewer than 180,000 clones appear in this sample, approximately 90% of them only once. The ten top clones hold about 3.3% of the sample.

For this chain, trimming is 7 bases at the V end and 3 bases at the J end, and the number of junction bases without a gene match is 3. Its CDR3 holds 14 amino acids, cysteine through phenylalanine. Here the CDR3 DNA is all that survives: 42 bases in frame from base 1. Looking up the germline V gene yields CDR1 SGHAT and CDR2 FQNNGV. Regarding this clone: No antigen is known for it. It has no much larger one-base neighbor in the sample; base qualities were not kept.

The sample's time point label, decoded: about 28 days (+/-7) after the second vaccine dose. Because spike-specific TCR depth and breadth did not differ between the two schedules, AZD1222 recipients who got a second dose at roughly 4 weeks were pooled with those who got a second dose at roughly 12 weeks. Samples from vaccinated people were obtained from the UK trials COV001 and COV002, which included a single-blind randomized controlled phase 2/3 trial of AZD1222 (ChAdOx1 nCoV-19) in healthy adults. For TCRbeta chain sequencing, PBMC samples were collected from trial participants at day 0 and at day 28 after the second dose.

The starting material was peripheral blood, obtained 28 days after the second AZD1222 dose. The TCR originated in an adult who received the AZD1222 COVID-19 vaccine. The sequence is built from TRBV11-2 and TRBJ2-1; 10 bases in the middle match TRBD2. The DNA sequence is TGTGCCAGCACCCGGACTAGCGGCTACAATGAGCAGTTCTTC. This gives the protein CASTRTSGYNEQFF.